The 26 T cell receptor beta chains presented below share a single source sample, sequenced in a study of OX40 agonist ivuxolimab in advanced cancers. The repertoire was sequenced with immunoSEQ multiplex PCR; TCRdb's copy has only in-frame clones and lacks some. The profile covers roughly 60,000 clones, with nearly 95% appearing a single time and 20% to 30% taken by the ten largest. This material consisted of CD4+ or CD8+ T cells sorted from blood, taken in a trial of the OX40 agonist ivuxolimab. The receptors originated from an adult with an advanced solid tumor such as melanoma, head and neck, liver or kidney cancer.

The rearrangement uses TRBV19 and TRBJ2-3; no firm D call. Germline V gives CDR1 LNHDA, CDR2 SQIVND (reference sequence). The V and J ends lost 3 bases and 4 bases respectively, with 8 bases between them. CDR3 length: 13 amino acids. DNA for the CDR3: TGTGCCAGTAGTATTTACATTTCAGATACGCAGTATTTT. Its protein is CASSIYISDTQYF.

This chain links TRBV5-1 with TRBJ2-3; D unresolved. The germline V and J ends were trimmed by 4 bases and 5 bases, with 5 bases remaining between them. Germline V lookup: CDR1 SGHRS, CDR2 YFSETQ. The CDR3 consists of 11 residues. The CDR3 region has the DNA TGCGCCAGCAGCGCAGGAGATACGCAGTATTTT. Residues: CASSAGDTQYF.

This chain uses TRBV7-8 with TRBJ2-1; D unresolved. Germline CDR1 is SGHVS and CDR2 is FQNEAQ. Trimming took 1 base from V and 2 from J, leaving 15 bases between them. This CDR3 region has 17 residues. The CDR3 loop is CASSLVPVGSTYNEQFF. As DNA, the CDR3 is TGTGCCAGCAGCTTAGTGCCCGTGGGTAGCACCTACAATGAGCAGTTCTTC.

This chain links TRBV4-1 with TRBJ2-3, with D possibly being TRBD2 (5 bases). Germline V lookup: CDR1 MGHRA, CDR2 YSYEKL. The ends were cut back, 1 base at V and 2 bases at J, with 19 bases in the middle. The length of the CDR3 is 18 residues. CDR3 residues: CASSQGPLGSGYTDTQYF. The CDR3 DNA reads TGCGCCAGCAGCCAAGGCCCCTTGGGGAGCGGTTACACAGATACGCAGTATTTT.

The chain employs TRBV19 and TRBJ2-6; D remains ambiguous. The V end lost 8 bases, the J end lost 0 bases, and 8 bases lay between the germline ends. Germline CDR1 and CDR2: LNHDA and SQIVND (reference sequence). The length of the CDR3 is 14 residues. CDR3 DNA: TGTGCCAGTCATTGGGGCTCTGGGGCCAACGTCCTGACTTTC. As protein: CASHWGSGANVLTF.

V is TRBV27 and J is TRBJ1-1; weak D call: TRBD1 (6 bases). V shed 4 bases and J shed 1 base, with 16 bases lying between them. CDR3 length: 16 amino acids. Germline CDR1 is MNHEY and CDR2 is SMNVEV (reference sequence). CDR3 coding DNA: TGTGCCAGCAGTTGGCTCCCGGGGGGGGCGAACACTGAAGCTTTCTTT. The encoded protein is CASSWLPGGANTEAFF.

This CDR3 reads CASSSQGSASPLHF. In nucleotides, the CDR3 is TGCGCCAGCAGCTCCCAGGGGAGCGCGTCACCCCTCCACTTT. The chain carries TRBV5-1 and TRBJ1-6; a weak D match, TRBD1 (6 bases). The CDR3 has 14 residues. Germline V gene data show CDR1 as SGHRS and CDR2 as YFSETQ. V gave up 3 bases and J gave up 10 bases, with 14 bases separating them.

The CDR3 loop reads CASSIAAVNEQFF. CDR3 bases: TGTGCCAGTAGTATTGCAGCGGTCAATGAGCAGTTCTTC. The chain links TRBV19 to TRBJ2-1, with a tentative D call TRBD2 (5 bases). Germline V lookup: CDR1 LNHDA, CDR2 SQIVND (reference sequence). Trimming cost V 3 bases and J 6 bases, with 9 bases left between them. CDR3 size: 13 residues.

J is TRBJ2-1 and V is TRBV10-3; 9 bases fit TRBD2. CDR3 length: 14 residues. Germline assignment: CDR1 ENHRY and CDR2 SYGVKD. V was pared by 7 bases and J by 4 bases, with 5 bases of the junction left unmatched. Here the CDR3 DNA reads TGTGCCATCAAGACTAGCGGAACTTACAATGAGCAGTTCTTC. Residues: CAIKTSGTYNEQFF.

The chain links TRBV13 to TRBJ1-1; a weak D match, TRBD1 (5 bases). V gave up 5 bases and J gave up 1 base, with 14 bases separating them. Germline V gene sequence: CDR1 PRHDT, CDR2 FYEKMQ (reference sequence). This CDR3 has 15 residues. The CDR3 region is CASSSLGGTNTEAFF. CDR3 nucleotides: TGTGCCAGCAGCAGCCTAGGAGGGACGAACACTGAAGCTTTCTTT. The full variable domain, rest sourced from reference TRBV13 and TRBJ1-1, is AAGVIQSPRHLIKEKRETATLKCYPIPRHDTVYWYQQGPGQDPQFLISFYEKMQSDKGSIPDRFSAQQFSDYHSELNMSSLELGDSALYFCASSSLGGTNTEAFFGQGTRLTVV.

This chain links TRBV5-1 with TRBJ2-7; D may be TRBD2 (5 bases). Deletions cut 3 bases from V and 6 bases from J, with 19 bases between. This CDR3 has 15 residues. Germline CDR1 and CDR2: SGHRS and YFSETQ. In DNA, the CDR3 is TGCGCCAGCAGCTCGACTTACACGGGGAGTGGCGAGCAGTACTTC. Amino acids: CASSSTYTGSGEQYF.

The chain uses TRBV10-3 and TRBJ2-7, with 10 bases lining up with TRBD2. This CDR3 is built from 16 residues. Losses at the gene ends were 4 bases for V and 1 base for J; bases not matched to a gene: 7. Germline V gene sequence: CDR1 ENHRY, CDR2 SYGVKD. CDR3 nucleotides: TGTGCCATCAGTGGTAAACTAGCGGGGCCGTCCTACGAGCAGTACTTC. Amino acid sequence: CAISGKLAGPSYEQYF.

The chain is built from TRBV5-1 and TRBJ1-3; D is perhaps TRBD1 (5 bases). V lost 4 bases to trimming and J lost 1 base, with 15 bases between them. This CDR3 is built from 16 residues. Germline-derived CDR1 and CDR2 are SGHRS and YFSETQ. CDR3 bases: TGCGCCAGCAGCGGAAGGGACGGAGAATCTGGAAACACCATATATTTT. This gives the protein CASSGRDGESGNTIYF.

The rearrangement links TRBV9 to TRBJ1-2; the D is unclear. The CDR3 covers 13 residues. Germline V gene sequence: CDR1 SGDLS, CDR2 YYNGEE. V lost 0 bases and J lost 4, with 7 bases in between. The DNA for the CDR3 is TGTGCCAGCAGCGTAGTAGAGAGCTATGGCTACACCTTC. Protein product: CASSVVESYGYTF.

The chain uses TRBV5-1 and TRBJ2-1; perhaps TRBD2 as D (5 bases). The V gene's germline CDR1 is SGHRS and CDR2 YFSETQ. The CDR3 loop spans 16 amino acids. V shed 2 bases and J shed 5 bases, with 17 bases lying between them. The CDR3 DNA follows: TGCGCCAGCAGCTTAATCACGGCGGGCATAAACAATGAGCAGTTCTTC. This encodes CASSLITAGINNEQFF.

J is TRBJ2-2 and V is TRBV11-2; 7 positions agree with TRBD1. This CDR3 has 15 residues. The V segment lost 4 bases and the J segment 1 base; nucleotides outside the gene matches: 3. In germline, CDR1 is SGHAT, CDR2 FQNNGV. This CDR3 is CASSSGTVNTGELFF. The DNA of the CDR3 is TGTGCCAGCAGCTCGGGGACAGTGAACACCGGGGAGCTGTTTTTT.

This chain joins TRBV9 and TRBJ2-1, with 7 bases fitting TRBD1. Germline loops: CDR1 SGDLS, CDR2 YYNGEE. The CDR3 spans 15 residues. V lost 0 bases, J lost 5 bases, and 5 bases stayed unmatched. The CDR3 DNA is TGTGCCAGCAGCGTAGCTGTGACAGGGAACAATGAGCAGTTCTTC. Encoded protein: CASSVAVTGNNEQFF.

This chain links TRBV7-2 with TRBJ2-1, with unresolved D. Germline lookup yields CDR1 SGHTA and CDR2 FQGNSA. Between the trimmed V and J ends, which lost 5 bases and 3 bases, there was a span of 5 bases. The CDR3 is made up of 12 amino acids. The CDR3 sequence: CASSPGYNEQFF. CDR3 DNA sequence: TGTGCCAGCAGCCCGGGCTACAATGAGCAGTTCTTC. The full variable domain, in which reference TRBV7-2 and TRBJ2-1 provide the parts outside the CDR3, is GAGVSQSPSNKVTEKGKDVELRCDPISGHTALYWYRQSLGQGLEFLIYFQGNSAPDKSGLPSDRFSAERTGGSVSTLTIQRTQQEDSAVYLCASSPGYNEQFFGPGTRLTVL.

The V and J genes are TRBV28 and TRBJ1-4, with D unclear. Trimming shortened V by 2 bases and J by 8 bases, and 12 bases separated the two germline ends. This CDR3 region has 14 residues. CDR1 is MDHEN and CDR2 is SYDVKM in the germline V gene. CDR3: CASSLDTGREKLFF. In DNA form, the CDR3 reads TGTGCCAGCAGTTTAGACACCGGAAGAGAAAAACTGTTTTTT.

The rearrangement links TRBV19 to TRBJ1-2, with unresolved D. From germline, CDR1 is LNHDA and CDR2 SQIVND (reference sequence). CDR3 length equals 9 residues. V lost 8 bases and J 6 bases, leaving 4 bases between the germline ends. The CDR3 sequence is CASGDGYTF. CDR3 bases: TGTGCCAGTGGAGATGGCTACACCTTC. Based on the CDR3 plus reference TRBV19 and TRBJ1-2, the full variable domain is DGGITQSPKYLFRKEGQNVTLSCEQNLNHDAMYWYRQDPGQGLRLIYYSQIVNDFQKGDIAEGYSVSREKKESFPLTVTSAQKNPTAFYLCASGDGYTFGSGTRLTVV.

V is TRBV4-1 and J is TRBJ2-7; weak D call: TRBD1 (6 bases). V dropped 1 base and J dropped 3 bases, with 19 bases sitting between them. CDR1 and CDR2 (germline): MGHRA, YSYEKL. The CDR3 is 17 amino acids. The chain's CDR3 is CASSQVPGFGRGYEQYF. In DNA form, the CDR3 reads TGCGCCAGCAGCCAAGTTCCGGGATTCGGCAGGGGCTACGAGCAGTACTTC.

This chain joins TRBV7-9 and TRBJ2-7, with TRBD2 matching over 8 bases. Germline V CDR1 and CDR2: SEHNR, FQNEAQ (reference sequence). After removal of 8 bases from V and 6 bases from J, the junction contained 3 bases not matched to a gene. The CDR3 consists of 11 residues. The CDR3 spells CASRGGGEQYF. The DNA for the CDR3 is TGTGCCAGCCGGGGGGGCGGCGAGCAGTACTTC.

This chain joins TRBV7-9 and TRBJ2-1; the match to TRBD1 covers 7 bases. Germline CDR1 SEHNR, CDR2 FQNEAQ (reference sequence). V lost 5 bases to trimming and J lost 15 bases; unmatched junction nucleotides: 16. This CDR3 contains 14 residues. The CDR3 sequence: CASSHLDRPGKGFF. For the CDR3, the DNA is TGTGCCAGCAGCCATCTGGACAGGCCGGGCAAGGGGTTCTTC.

CDR3 amino acids: CAWSVGDDFYEQYF. Written as DNA, the CDR3 is TGTGCCTGGAGTGTGGGGGACGATTTCTACGAGCAGTACTTC. The chain carries TRBV30 and TRBJ2-7, with D perhaps being TRBD1 or TRBD2 (5 bases each). The CDR3 contains 14 residues. Germline CDR1 and CDR2: GTSNPN and SVGIG (reference sequence). Trimming took 0 bases from V and 3 from J, leaving 12 bases between them. The full variable domain, its missing parts supplied by reference TRBV30 and TRBJ2-7, is SQTIHQWPATLVQPVGSPLSLECTVEGTSNPNLYWYRQAAGRGLQLLFYSVGIGQISSEVPQNLSASRPQDRQFILSSKKLLLSDSGFYLCAWSVGDDFYEQYFGPGTRLTVT.

The J gene is TRBJ2-1, the V gene TRBV15; 13 positions agree with TRBD2. The V segment lost 0 bases and the J segment 7 bases; nucleotides outside the gene matches: 0. The CDR3 extends over 15 amino acids. Per germline, CDR1 LNHNV and CDR2 YYDKDF (reference sequence). CDR3 loop: CATSREGLAGNEQFF. The CDR3 region has the DNA TGTGCCACCAGCAGAGAGGGACTAGCGGGAAATGAGCAGTTCTTC.

The chain links TRBV6-6 to TRBJ2-7, with TRBD2 identical over 8 bases. The germline CDR1 and CDR2 sequences are MNHNY and SVGAGI (reference sequence). The CDR3 has 16 amino acids. V shed 5 bases, J shed 0 bases, and the junction held 9 bases outside the gene matches. The CDR3 bases are TGTGCCAGCAGTCCCACTAGCGGTTGGGACTCCTACGAGCAGTACTTC. It encodes CASSPTSGWDSYEQYF.